This T cell receptor (beta chain) was captured in a study of T cells in Graves' hyperthyroidism and ophthalmopathy. The wider study: Peripheral blood was collected at initial diagnosis, before any treatment.

RNA transcripts provided the source from which TCR beta CDR3 regions were amplified. Researchers ran a first-round RT-PCR on the TCR CDR3 using the HTBI primer set. MiXCR, run by TCRdb on the multiplex PCR reads, gives a single entry per CDR3 protein. The table has under 750,000 distinct CDR3 sequences, under 20% seen once; the top ten hold about a sixth. Uncontrolled infections, other autoimmune diseases, pregnancy or lactation led to exclusion of patients. It was less than 13 ml of fresh peripheral blood that supplied the PBMCs. Germline V gene sequence: CDR1 MNHNS, CDR2 SASEGT. The CDR3 length is 16 residues. V shed 6 bases, J shed 7 bases, and the junction held 13 bases outside the gene matches.

The sample taken for sequencing was blood. The chain links TRBV6-1 to TRBJ1-5; TRBD1 aligns across 9 bases. The TCR was taken from a woman between 50 and 59 years old with Graves' hyperthyroidism that later progressed to Graves' ophthalmopathy. As DNA, the CDR3 is TGTGCCAGCAGCACCCTATCCGGGACAGGGCACCAGCCCCAGCATTTT. Translated: CASSTLSGTGHQPQHF.